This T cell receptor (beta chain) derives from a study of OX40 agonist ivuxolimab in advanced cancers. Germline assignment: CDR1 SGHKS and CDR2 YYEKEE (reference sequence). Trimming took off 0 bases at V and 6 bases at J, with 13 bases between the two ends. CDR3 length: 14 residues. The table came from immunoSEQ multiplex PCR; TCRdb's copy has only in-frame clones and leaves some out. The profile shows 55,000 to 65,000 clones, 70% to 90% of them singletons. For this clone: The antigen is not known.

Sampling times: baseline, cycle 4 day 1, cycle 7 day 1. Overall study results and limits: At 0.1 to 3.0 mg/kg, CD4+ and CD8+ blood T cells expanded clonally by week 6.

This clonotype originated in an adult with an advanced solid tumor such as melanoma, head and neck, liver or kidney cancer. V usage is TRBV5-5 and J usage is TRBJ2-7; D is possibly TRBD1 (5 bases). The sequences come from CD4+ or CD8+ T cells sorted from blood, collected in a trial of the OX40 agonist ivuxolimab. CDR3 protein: CASSLDQGVGEQYF. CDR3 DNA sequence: TGTGCCAGCAGCTTGGATCAGGGCGTTGGCGAGCAGTACTTC.